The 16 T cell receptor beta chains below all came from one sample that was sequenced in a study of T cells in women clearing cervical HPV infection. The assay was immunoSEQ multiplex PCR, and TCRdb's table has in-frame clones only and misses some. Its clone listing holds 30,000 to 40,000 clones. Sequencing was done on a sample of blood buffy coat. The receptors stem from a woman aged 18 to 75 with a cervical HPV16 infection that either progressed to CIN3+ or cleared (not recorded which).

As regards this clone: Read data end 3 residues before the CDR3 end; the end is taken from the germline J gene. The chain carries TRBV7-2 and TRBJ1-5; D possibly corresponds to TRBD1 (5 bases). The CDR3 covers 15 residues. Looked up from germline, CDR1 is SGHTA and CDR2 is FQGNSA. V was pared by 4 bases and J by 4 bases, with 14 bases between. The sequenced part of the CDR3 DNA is TGTGCCAGCAGCTCGATGGACACCGTTAATCAGCCC. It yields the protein CASSSMDTVNQP. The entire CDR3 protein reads CASSSMDTVNQPQHF.

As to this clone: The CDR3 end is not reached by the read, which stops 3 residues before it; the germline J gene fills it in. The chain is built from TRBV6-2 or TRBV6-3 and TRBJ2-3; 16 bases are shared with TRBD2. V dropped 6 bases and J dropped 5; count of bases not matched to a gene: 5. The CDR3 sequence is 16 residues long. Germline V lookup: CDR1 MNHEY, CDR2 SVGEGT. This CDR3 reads CASSGTSGGGLDTQYF. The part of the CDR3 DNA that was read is TGTGCCAGCAGCGGGACTAGCGGGGGGGGATTAGATACG.

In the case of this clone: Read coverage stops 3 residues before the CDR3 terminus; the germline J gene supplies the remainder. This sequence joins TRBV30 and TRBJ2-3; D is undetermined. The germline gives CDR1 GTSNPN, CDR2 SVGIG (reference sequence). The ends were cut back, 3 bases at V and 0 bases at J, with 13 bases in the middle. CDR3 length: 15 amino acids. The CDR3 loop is CAWSPRRSSTDTQYF. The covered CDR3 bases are TGTGCCTGGAGCCCAAGGCGGTCTAGCACAGATACG.

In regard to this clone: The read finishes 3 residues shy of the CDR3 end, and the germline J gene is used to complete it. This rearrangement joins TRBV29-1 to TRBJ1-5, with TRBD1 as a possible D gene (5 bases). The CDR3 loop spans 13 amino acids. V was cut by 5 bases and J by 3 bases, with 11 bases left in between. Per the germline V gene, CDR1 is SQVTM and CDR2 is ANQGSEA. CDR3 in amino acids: CSVRETDNQPQHF. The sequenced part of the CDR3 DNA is TGCAGCGTTAGGGAGACAGACAATCAGCCC.

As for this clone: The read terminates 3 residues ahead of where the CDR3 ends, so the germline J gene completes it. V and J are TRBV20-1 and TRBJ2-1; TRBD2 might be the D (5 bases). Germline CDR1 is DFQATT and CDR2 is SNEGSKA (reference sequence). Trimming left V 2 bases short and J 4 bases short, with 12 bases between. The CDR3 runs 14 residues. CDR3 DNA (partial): TGCAGTGCTAGACCGCCCGGGGATTACAATGAG. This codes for CSARPPGDYNE. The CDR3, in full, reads CSARPPGDYNEQFF.

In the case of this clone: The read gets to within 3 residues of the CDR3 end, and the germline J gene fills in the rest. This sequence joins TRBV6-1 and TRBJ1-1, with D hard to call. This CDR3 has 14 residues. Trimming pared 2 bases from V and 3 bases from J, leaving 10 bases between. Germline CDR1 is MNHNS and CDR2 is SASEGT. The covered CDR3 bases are TGTGCCAGCAGTGAATCGGGTGGAGACACTGAA. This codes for CASSESGGDTE. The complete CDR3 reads CASSESGGDTEAFF.

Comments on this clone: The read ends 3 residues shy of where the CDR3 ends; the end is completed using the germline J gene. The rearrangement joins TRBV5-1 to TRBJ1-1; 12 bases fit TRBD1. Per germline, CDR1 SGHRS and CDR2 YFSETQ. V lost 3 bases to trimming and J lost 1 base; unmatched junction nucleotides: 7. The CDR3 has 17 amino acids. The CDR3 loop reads CASSYPGTGGANTEAFF. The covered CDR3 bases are TGCGCCAGCAGCTACCCCGGGACAGGGGGCGCGAACACTGAA.

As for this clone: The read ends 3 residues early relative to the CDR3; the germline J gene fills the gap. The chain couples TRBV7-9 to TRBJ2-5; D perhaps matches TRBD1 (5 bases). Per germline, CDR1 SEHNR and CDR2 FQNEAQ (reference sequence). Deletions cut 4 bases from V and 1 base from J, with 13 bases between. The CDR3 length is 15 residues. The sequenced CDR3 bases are TGTGCCAGCAGCTACTACCTCCAGGGCCAAGAGACC. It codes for CASSYYLQGQET. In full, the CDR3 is CASSYYLQGQETQYF.

CDR3 sequence: CASSKDSLETQYF. CDR3 bases read: TGTGCCAGTAGTAAGGACAGTCTGGAGACG. The genes are TRBV19 and TRBJ2-3; TRBD1 is a possible D gene (6 bases). The read ends 3 residues before the CDR3 terminus; that terminus is restored from the germline J gene. The length of the CDR3 is 13 residues. Looked up from germline, CDR1 is LNHDA and CDR2 is SQIVND (reference sequence).

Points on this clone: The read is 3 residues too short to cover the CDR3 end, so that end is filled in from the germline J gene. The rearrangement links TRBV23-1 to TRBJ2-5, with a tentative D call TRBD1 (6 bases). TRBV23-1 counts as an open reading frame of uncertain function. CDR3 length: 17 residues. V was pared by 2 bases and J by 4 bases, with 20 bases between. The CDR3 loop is CASSQPRGGAARETQYF. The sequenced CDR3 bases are TGCGCCAGCAGTCAACCCCGAGGGGGAGCGGCGAGAGAGACC.

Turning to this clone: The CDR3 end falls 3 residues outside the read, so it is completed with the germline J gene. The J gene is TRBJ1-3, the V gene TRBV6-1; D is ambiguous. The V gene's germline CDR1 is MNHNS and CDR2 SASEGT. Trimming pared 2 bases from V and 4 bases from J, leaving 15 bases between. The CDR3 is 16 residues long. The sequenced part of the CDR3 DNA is TGTGCCAGCAGTGAAAAGAAGGGTTCGGGGGGAAACACC. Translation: CASSEKKGSGGNT. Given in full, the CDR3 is CASSEKKGSGGNTIYF.

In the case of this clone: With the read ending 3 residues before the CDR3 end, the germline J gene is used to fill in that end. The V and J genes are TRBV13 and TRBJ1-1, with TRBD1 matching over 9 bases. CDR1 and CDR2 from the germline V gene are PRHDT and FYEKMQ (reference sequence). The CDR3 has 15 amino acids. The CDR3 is CASSLLDRGSEVAFF. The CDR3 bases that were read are TGTGCCAGCAGCTTATTGGACAGGGGTTCCGAAGTG.

The CDR3 here is CASSLAGRGAAGELFF. The CDR3 bases that were read are TGTGCCAGCAGCTTAGCGGGACGCGGGGCGGCCGGGGAG. The chain recombines TRBV7-2 with TRBJ2-2; possible D gene TRBD2, 6 bases. The read ends 3 residues shy of where the CDR3 ends; the end is completed using the germline J gene. This CDR3 has 16 residues. Trimming removed 0 bases at V and 6 bases at J, with 14 bases between. CDR1 and CDR2 (germline): SGHTA, FQGNSA.

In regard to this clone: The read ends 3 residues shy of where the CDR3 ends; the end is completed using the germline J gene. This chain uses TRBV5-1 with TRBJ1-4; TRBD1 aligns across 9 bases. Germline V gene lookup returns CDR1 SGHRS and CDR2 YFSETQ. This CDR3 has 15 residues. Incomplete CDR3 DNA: TGCGCCAGCAGCTTGGGTGGGACAGGGCGCTTGGAA. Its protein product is CASSLGGTGRLE. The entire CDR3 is CASSLGGTGRLELFF.

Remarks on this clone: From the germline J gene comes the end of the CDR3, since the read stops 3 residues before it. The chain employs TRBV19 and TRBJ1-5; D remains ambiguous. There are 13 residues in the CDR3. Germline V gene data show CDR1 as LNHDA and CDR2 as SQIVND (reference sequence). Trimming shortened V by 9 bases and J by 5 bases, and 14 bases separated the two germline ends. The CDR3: CASCGKTDQPQHF. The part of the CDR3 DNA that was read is TGTGCCAGCTGCGGAAAGACGGATCAGCCC. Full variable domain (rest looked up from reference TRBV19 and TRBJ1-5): DGGITQSPKYLFRKEGQNVTLSCEQNLNHDAMYWYRQDPGQGLRLIYYSQIVNDFQKGDIAEGYSVSREKKESFPLTVTSAQKNPTAFYLCASCGKTDQPQHFGDGTRLSIL.

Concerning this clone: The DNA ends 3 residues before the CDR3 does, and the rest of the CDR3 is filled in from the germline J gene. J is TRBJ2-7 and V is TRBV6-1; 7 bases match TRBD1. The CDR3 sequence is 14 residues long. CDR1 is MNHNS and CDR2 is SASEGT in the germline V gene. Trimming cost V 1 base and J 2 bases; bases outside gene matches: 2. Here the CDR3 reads CASSEVGTAYEQYF. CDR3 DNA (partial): TGTGCCAGCAGTGAAGTCGGGACAGCCTACGAG.